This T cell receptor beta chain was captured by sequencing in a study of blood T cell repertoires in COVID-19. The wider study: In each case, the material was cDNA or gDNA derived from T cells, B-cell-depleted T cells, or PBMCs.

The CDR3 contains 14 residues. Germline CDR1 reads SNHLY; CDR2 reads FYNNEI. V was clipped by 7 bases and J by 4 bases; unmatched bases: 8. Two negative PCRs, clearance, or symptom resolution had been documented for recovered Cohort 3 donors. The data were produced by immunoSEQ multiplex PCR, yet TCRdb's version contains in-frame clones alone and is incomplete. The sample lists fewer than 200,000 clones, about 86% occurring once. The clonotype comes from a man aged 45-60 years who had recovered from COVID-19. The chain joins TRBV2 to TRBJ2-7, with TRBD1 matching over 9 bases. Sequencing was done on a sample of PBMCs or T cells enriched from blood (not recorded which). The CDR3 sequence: CASTKDRGQYEQYF. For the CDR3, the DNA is TGTGCCAGCACCAAGGACAGGGGACAATACGAGCAGTACTTC.